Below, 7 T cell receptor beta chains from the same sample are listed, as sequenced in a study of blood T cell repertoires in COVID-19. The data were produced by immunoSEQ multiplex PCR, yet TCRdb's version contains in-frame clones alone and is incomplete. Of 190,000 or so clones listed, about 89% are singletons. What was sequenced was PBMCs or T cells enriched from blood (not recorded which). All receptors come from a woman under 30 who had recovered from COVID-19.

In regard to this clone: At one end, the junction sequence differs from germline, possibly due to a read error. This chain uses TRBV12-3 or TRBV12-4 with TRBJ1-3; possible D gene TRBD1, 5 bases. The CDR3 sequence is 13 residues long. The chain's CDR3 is CASSLALRQSLAF. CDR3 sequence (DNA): TGTGCCAGCAGTTTAGCGCTGAGACAGTCCCTGGCTTTT.

Written as DNA, the CDR3 is TGCGCCAGCAGTGAGACGGTTAGTGACTATGGCTACACCTTC. This translates into CASSETVSDYGYTF. The gene calls are TRBV10-1 and TRBJ1-2; no firm D call. V dropped 2 bases and J dropped 3 bases, with 10 bases sitting between them. CDR3 length: 14 amino acids. Germline V lookup: CDR1 WNHNN, CDR2 SYGVQD (reference sequence).

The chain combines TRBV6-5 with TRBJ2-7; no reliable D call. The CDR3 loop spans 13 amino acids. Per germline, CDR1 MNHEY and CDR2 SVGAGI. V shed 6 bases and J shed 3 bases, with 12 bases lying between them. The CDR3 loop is CASRLKDRYEQYF. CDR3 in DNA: TGTGCCAGCAGACTGAAAGATCGCTACGAGCAGTACTTC.

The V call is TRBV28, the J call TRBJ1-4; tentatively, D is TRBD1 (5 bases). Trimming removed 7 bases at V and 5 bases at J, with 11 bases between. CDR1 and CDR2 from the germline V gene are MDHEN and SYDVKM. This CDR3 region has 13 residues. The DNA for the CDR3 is TGTGCCAGCACCCCGGGGGGGAATGAAAAACTGTTTTTT. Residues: CASTPGGNEKLFF.

The CDR3 sequence: CASSLRAGGDYGYTF. The CDR3 coding sequence is TGTGCCAGCAGTTTACGAGCAGGGGGCGACTATGGCTACACCTTC. The chain combines TRBV27 with TRBJ1-2, with 8 bases aligning to TRBD1. The V gene end was trimmed by 2 bases and the J gene end by 3 bases; junction bases not matched to a gene: 5. This CDR3 has 15 amino acids. Looked up from germline, CDR1 is MNHEY and CDR2 is SMNVEV (reference sequence).

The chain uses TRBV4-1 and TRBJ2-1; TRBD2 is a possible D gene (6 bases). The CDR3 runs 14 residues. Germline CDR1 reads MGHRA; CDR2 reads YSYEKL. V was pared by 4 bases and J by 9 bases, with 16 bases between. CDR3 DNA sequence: TGCGCCAGCAGCCTGCAAGGAGGGACGGGTGAGCAGTTCTTC. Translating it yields CASSLQGGTGEQFF.

CDR3 DNA sequence: TGCAGCGTTGTGGACAGCTACGAAGCTTTCTTT. It encodes CSVVDSYEAFF. This chain uses TRBV29-1 with TRBJ1-1; a weak D match, TRBD1 (6 bases). The CDR3 spans 11 residues. The V and J ends lost 4 bases and 8 bases respectively, with 11 bases between them. Germline assignment: CDR1 SQVTM and CDR2 ANQGSEA.